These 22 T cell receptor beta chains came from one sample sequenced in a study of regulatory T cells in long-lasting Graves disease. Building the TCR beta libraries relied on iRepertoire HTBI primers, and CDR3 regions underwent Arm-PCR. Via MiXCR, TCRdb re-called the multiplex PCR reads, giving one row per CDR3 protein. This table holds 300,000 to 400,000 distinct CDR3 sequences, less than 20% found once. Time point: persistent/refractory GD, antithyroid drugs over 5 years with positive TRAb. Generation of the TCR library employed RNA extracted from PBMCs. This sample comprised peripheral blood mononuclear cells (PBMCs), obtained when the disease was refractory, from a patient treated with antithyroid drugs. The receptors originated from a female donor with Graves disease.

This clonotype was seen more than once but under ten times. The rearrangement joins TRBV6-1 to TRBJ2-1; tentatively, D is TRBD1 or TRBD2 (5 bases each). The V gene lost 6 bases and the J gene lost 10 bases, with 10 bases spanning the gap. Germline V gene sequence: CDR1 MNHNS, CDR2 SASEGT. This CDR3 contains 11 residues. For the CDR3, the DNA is TGTGCCAGCAGCCGGGGCTTCGAGCAGTTCTTC. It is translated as CASSRGFEQFF.

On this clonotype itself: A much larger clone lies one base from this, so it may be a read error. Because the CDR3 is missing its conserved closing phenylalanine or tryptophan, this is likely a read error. DNA of the CDR3: TGCAGCGTTGACCCACTAGGAGGTGGGACCCAGTACCTC. Protein product: CSVDPLGGGTQYL. This chain joins TRBV29-1 and TRBJ2-5, with D possibly matching TRBD2 (5 bases). V was shortened by 3 bases and J by 7 bases, with 15 bases between the two germline ends. The germline V gene encodes CDR1 SQVTM and CDR2 ANQGSEA. The CDR3 consists of 13 residues.

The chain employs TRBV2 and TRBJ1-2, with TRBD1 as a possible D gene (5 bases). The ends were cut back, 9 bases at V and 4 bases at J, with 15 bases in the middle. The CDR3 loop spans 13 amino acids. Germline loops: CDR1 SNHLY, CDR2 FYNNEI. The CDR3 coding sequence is TGTGCCAGTCTCCTAGGACAAAGCTATGGCTACACCTTC. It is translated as CASLLGQSYGYTF.

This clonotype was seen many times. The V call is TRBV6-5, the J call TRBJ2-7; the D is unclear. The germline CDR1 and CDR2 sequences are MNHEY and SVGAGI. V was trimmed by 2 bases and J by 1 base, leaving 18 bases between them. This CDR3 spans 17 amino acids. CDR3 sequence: CASSYGRLNVTSYEQYF. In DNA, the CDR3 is TGTGCCAGCAGTTACGGCCGACTGAATGTGACGTCCTACGAGCAGTACTTC.

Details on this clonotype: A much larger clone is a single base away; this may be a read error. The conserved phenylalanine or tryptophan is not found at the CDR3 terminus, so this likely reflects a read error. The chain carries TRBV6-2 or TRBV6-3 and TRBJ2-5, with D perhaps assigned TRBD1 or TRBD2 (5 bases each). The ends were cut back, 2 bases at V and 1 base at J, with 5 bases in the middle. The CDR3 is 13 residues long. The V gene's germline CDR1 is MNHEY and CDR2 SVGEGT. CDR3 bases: TGTGCCAGCAGTTACGGGGGCCAAGAGACCCAGTACCTC. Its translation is CASSYGGQETQYL.

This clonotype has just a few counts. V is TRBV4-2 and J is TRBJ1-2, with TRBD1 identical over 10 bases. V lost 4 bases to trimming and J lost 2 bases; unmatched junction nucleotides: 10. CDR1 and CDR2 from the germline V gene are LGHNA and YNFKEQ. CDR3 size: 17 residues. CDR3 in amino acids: CASSLVSTGQGNYGYTF. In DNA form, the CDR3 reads TGTGCCAGCAGCCTCGTTTCCACGGGACAGGGGAACTATGGCTACACCTTC.

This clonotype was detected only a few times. The DNA for the CDR3 is TGTGCCAGCATCTGCCCCAGAGCGGGGGCACGTCCCCAGTACTTC. This gives the protein CASICPRAGARPQYF. The V gene is TRBV9, the J gene TRBJ2-5; 8 bases are shared with TRBD2. CDR3 size: 15 residues. Germline trimming cut 6 bases from V and 9 bases from J; bases unmatched to any gene: 16. In germline, CDR1 is SGDLS, CDR2 YYNGEE.

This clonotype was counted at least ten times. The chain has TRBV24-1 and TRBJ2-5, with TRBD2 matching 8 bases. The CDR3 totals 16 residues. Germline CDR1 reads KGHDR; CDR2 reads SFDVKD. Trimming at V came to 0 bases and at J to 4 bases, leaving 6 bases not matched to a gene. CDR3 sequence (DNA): TGTGCCACCAGTGATTTGAAAGCGGGAGAGGGAGAGACCCAGTACTTC. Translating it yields CATSDLKAGEGETQYF.

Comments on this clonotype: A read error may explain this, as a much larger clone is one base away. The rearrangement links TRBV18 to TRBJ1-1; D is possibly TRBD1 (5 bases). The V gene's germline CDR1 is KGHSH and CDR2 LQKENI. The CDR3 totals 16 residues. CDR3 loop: CASSPPSRGSNAEAFF. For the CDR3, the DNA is TGTGCCAGCTCACCACCGTCAAGGGGATCGAACGCTGAAGCTTTCTTT.

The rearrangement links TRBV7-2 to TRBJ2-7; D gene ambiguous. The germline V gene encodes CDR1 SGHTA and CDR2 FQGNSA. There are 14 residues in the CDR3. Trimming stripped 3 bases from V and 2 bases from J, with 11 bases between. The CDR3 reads CASSLEQWTYEQYF. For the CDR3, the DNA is TGTGCCAGCAGCTTGGAGCAGTGGACCTACGAGCAGTACTTC.

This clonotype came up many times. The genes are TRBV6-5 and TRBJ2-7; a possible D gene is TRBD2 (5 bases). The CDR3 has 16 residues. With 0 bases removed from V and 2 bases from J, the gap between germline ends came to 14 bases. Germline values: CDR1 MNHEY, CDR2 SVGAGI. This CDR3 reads CASSYSGAGSAYEQYF. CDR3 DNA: TGTGCCAGCAGTTACTCGGGTGCGGGCAGCGCCTACGAGCAGTACTTC.

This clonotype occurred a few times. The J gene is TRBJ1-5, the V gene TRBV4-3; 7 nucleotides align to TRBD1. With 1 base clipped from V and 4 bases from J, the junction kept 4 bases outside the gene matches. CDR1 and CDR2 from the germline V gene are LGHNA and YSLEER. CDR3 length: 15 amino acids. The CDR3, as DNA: TGCGCCAGCAGCCAAGGACAGGGCCTAAATCAGCCCCAGCATTTT. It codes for CASSQGQGLNQPQHF.

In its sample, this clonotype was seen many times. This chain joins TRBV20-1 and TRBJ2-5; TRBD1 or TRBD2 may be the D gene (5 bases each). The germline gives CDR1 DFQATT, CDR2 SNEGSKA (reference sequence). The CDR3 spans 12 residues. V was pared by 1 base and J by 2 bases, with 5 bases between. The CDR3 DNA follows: TGCAGTGCTAGAGGGGGGCAAGAGACCCAGTACTTC. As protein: CSARGGQETQYF.

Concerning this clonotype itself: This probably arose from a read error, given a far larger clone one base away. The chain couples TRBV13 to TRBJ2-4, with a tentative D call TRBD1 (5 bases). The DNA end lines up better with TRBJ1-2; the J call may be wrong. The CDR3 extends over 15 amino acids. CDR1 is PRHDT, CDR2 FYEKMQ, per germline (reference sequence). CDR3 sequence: CASSLEFNRSYGYTF. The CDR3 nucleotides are TGTGCCAGCAGCTTAGAATTCAACAGGAGCTATGGCTACACCTTC.

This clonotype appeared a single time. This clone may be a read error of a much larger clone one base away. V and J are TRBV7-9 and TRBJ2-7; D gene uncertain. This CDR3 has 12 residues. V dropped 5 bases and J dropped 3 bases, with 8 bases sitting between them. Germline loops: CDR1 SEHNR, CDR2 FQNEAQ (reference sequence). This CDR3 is CASSPILYEQYF. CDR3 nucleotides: TGTGCCAGCAGCCCGATTCTCTACGAGCAGTACTTC.

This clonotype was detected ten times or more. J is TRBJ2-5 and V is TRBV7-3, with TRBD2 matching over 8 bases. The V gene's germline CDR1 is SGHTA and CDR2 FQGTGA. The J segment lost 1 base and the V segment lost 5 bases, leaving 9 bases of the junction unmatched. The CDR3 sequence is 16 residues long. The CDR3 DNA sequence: TGTGCCAGCAGCCAACTAGCGGCCCTGATCCAAGAGACCCAGTACTTC. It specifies CASSQLAALIQETQYF.

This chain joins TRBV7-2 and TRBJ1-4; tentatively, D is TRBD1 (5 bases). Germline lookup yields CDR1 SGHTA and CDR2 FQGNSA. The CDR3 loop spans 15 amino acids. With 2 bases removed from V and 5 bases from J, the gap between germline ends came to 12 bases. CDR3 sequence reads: CASSLRLGANEKLFF. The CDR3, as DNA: TGTGCCAGCAGCTTAAGACTAGGGGCCAATGAAAAACTGTTTTTT. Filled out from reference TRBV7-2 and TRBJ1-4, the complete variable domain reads GAGVSQSPSNKVTEKGKDVELRCDPISGHTALYWYRQSLGQGLEFLIYFQGNSAPDKSGLPSDRFSAERTGGSVSTLTIQRTQQEDSAVYLCASSLRLGANEKLFFGSGTQLSVL.

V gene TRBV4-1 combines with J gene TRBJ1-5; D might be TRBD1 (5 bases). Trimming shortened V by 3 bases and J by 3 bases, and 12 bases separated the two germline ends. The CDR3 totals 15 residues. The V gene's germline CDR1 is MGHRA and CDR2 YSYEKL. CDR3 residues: CASSQIQAVNQPQHF. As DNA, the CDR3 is TGCGCCAGCAGCCAGATACAGGCAGTCAATCAGCCCCAGCATTTT.

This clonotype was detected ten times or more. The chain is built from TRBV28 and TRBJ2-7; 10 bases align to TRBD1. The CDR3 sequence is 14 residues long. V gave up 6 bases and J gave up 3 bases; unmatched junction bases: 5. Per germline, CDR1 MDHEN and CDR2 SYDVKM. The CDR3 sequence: CASSLTGGNYEQYF. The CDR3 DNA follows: TGTGCCAGCAGCCTGACAGGGGGCAACTACGAGCAGTACTTC.

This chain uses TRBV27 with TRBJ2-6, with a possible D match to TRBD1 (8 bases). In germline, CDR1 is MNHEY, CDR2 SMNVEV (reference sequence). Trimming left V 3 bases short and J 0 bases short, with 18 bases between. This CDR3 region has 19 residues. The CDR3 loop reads CASSFLGGTGDSGANVLTF. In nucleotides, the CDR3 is TGTGCCAGCAGTTTTTTGGGGGGGACAGGAGACTCTGGGGCCAACGTCCTGACTTTC.

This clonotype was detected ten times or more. The chain's CDR3 is CASSLDAVPNSPLHF. The CDR3 DNA sequence: TGTGCCAGCAGTTTAGATGCGGTTCCAAATTCACCCCTCCACTTT. The rearrangement joins TRBV12-3 or TRBV12-4 to TRBJ1-6; no firm D call. The CDR3 is 15 amino acids. The V end was cut by 1 base, the J end by 7 bases, with 11 bases between.

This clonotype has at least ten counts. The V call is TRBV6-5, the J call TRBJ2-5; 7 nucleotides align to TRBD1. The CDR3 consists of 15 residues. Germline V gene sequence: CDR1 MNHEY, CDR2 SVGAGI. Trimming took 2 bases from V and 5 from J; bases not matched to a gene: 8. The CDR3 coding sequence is TGTGCCAGCAGTTACGACAGGGACCTCGGGGAGACCCAGTACTTC. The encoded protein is CASSYDRDLGETQYF.